These 18 T cell receptor beta chains were sequenced from one sample in a study of cytomegalovirus exposure and HLA in healthy donors. Assay: immunoSEQ multiplex PCR; the TCRdb copy retains only in-frame clones and omits some. In the table there are some 110,000 clones, 85% to 95% of which are singletons. The sequencing sample was made of PBMCs. The receptors were gathered from a woman aged 18-29 years in good health and CMV-seronegative.

V usage is TRBV5-6 and J usage is TRBJ2-3, with 14 bases aligning to TRBD2. This CDR3 has 16 amino acids. The germline gives CDR1 SGHDT, CDR2 YYEEEE. Trimming removed 3 bases from V and 3 bases from J; junction bases left unmatched: 3. The CDR3 bases are TGTGCCAGCAGCTGGGGACTAGCGGGAGTAACAGATACGCAGTATTTT. It encodes CASSWGLAGVTDTQYF.

V usage is TRBV28 and J usage is TRBJ1-5, with D maybe TRBD1 (6 bases). This CDR3 spans 13 amino acids. Germline CDR1 reads MDHEN; CDR2 reads SYDVKM. V was clipped by 7 bases and J by 5 bases, with 12 bases between them. The CDR3 here is CASTRDTYQPQHF. CDR3 bases: TGTGCCAGCACTAGGGACACATATCAGCCCCAGCATTTT.

The chain has TRBV7-2 and TRBJ2-7, with D unclear. Between the trimmed V and J ends, which lost 1 base and 4 bases, there was a span of 5 bases. The CDR3 covers 12 residues. CDR1 is SGHTA, CDR2 FQGNSA, per germline. DNA for the CDR3: TGTGCCAGCAGCTTAGATACTTACGAGCAGTACTTC. The encoded protein is CASSLDTYEQYF.

The V call is TRBV6-1, the J call TRBJ1-5; 7 bases match TRBD1. J lost 7 bases, V lost 6 bases, and 12 bases had no gene match. Germline CDR1 and CDR2: MNHNS and SASEGT. The CDR3 sequence is 15 residues long. The CDR3 reads CASRIRQGTGQPQHF. CDR3 DNA sequence: TGTGCCAGCAGAATAAGACAGGGTACGGGGCAGCCCCAGCATTTT.

This chain uses TRBV7-6 with TRBJ2-5; 10 bases match TRBD2. V shed 1 base, J shed 3 bases, and the junction held 5 bases outside the gene matches. The germline gives CDR1 SGHVS, CDR2 FNYEAQ. This CDR3 comprises 16 residues. The DNA for the CDR3 is TGTGCCAGCAGCTTAGAAACTAGCGGGGAAGAAGAGACCCAGTACTTC. Protein sequence: CASSLETSGEEETQYF.

This chain connects TRBV28 to TRBJ2-7, with D unresolved. The length of the CDR3 is 11 residues. CDR1 and CDR2 from the germline V gene are MDHEN and SYDVKM. The germline V and J ends were trimmed by 7 bases and 3 bases, with 7 bases remaining between them. CDR3 sequence reads: CASTTGYEQYF. As DNA, the CDR3 is TGTGCCAGCACCACCGGCTACGAGCAGTACTTC.

The chain joins TRBV9 to TRBJ2-1; TRBD2 matches at 7 bases. This CDR3 contains 14 residues. Germline-derived CDR1 and CDR2 are SGDLS and YYNGEE. V shed 0 bases, J shed 6 bases, and the junction held 3 bases outside the gene matches. DNA for the CDR3: TGTGCCAGCAGCGTAGAACCGGGGGGCAATGAGCAGTTCTTC. Protein sequence: CASSVEPGGNEQFF. The variable domain in full, completed from reference TRBV9 and TRBJ2-1, reads DSGVTQTPKHLITATGQRVTLRCSPRSGDLSVYWYQQSLDQGLQFLIQYYNGEERAKGNILERFSAQQFPDLHSELNLSSLELGDSALYFCASSVEPGGNEQFFGPGTRLTVL.

This chain links TRBV18 with TRBJ2-7, with 7 bases fitting TRBD1. This CDR3 has 13 amino acids. The germline V gene has CDR1 KGHSH and CDR2 LQKENI. J gave up 5 bases and V 3 bases, and 4 bases lay outside the gene matches. This chain's CDR3 is CASSPTGNHEQYF. In nucleotides, the CDR3 is TGTGCCAGCTCACCGACAGGGAACCACGAGCAGTACTTC.

This clone showed up just once. The V and J genes are TRBV19 and TRBJ2-7; 8 bases are shared with TRBD1. The CDR3 runs to 15 residues. V was clipped by 7 bases and J by 2 bases; unmatched bases: 10. The V gene's germline CDR1 is LNHDA and CDR2 SQIVND (reference sequence). CDR3 DNA: TGTGCCAGTACTACCCGACCGGGACAGGCCTACGAGCAGTACTTC. Its translation is CASTTRPGQAYEQYF.

V gene TRBV9 combines with J gene TRBJ2-5, with D unresolved. V was shortened by 3 bases and J by 1 base, with 13 bases between the two germline ends. The germline V gene encodes CDR1 SGDLS and CDR2 YYNGEE. The CDR3 length is 15 residues. CDR3 DNA sequence: TGTGCCAGCAGCGACACCCCGGGTTCCCAAGAGACCCAGTACTTC. Translated, it gives CASSDTPGSQETQYF.

The CDR3 protein is CASSRTGRTQPQHF. The CDR3 bases are TGTGCCAGCAGTAGGACAGGGAGGACTCAGCCCCAGCATTTT. The rearrangement uses TRBV2 and TRBJ1-5; 8 nucleotides agree with TRBD1. Germline CDR1 SNHLY, CDR2 FYNNEI. V lost 5 bases and J lost 6; bases outside the gene matches: 6. The CDR3 is 14 residues long. Drawing the rest from reference TRBV2 and TRBJ1-5, the complete variable domain is EPEVTQTPSHQVTQMGQEVILRCVPISNHLYFYWYRQILGQKVEFLVSFYNNEISEKSEIFDDQFSVERPDGSNFTLKIRSTKLEDSAMYFCASSRTGRTQPQHFGDGTRLSIL.

The V and J genes are TRBV11-2 and TRBJ2-7, with D possibly being TRBD2 (7 bases). The ends were cut back, 5 bases at V and 7 bases at J, with 33 bases in the middle. The length of the CDR3 is 19 residues. Germline CDR1 and CDR2: SGHAT and FQNNGV. As DNA, the CDR3 is TGTGCCAGCAGCCCCGTGACAGGCCCCGGCGCTAGCGGTTGGGGAGAGCAGTACTTC. This sequence encodes CASSPVTGPGASGWGEQYF. Drawing the rest from reference TRBV11-2 and TRBJ2-7, the complete variable domain is EAGVAQSPRYKIIEKRQSVAFWCNPISGHATLYWYQQILGQGPKLLIQFQNNGVVDDSQLPKDRFSAERLKGVDSTLKIQPAKLEDSAVYLCASSPVTGPGASGWGEQYFGPGTRLTVT.

This clone was seen just once. The V and J genes are TRBV5-1 and TRBJ2-1; 10 bases match TRBD2. The junction had 7 bases not matched to a gene; V was cut back by 4 bases and J by 3 bases. The CDR3 has 16 residues. The germline V gene has CDR1 SGHRS and CDR2 YFSETQ. CDR3 nucleotide sequence: TGCGCCAGCAGCACCGGACTAGCGGTGCTCTACAATGAGCAGTTCTTC. Its protein product is CASSTGLAVLYNEQFF.

The CDR3 loop is CASSGITGVGSGNTIYF. The CDR3 DNA sequence: TGTGCCAGCAGCGGGATTACAGGGGTTGGTTCGGGAAACACCATATATTTT. This chain joins TRBV9 and TRBJ1-3, with TRBD1 matching 7 bases. This CDR3 spans 17 amino acids. V dropped 3 bases and J dropped 4; count of bases not matched to a gene: 13. The germline CDR1 and CDR2 sequences are SGDLS and YYNGEE.

A single count supports this clone. The chain couples TRBV9 to TRBJ2-1, with D uncertain. Per germline, CDR1 SGDLS and CDR2 YYNGEE. CDR3 length equals 13 residues. Deletions cut 3 bases from V and 12 bases from J, with 16 bases between. The CDR3 DNA is TGTGCCAGCAGCGCCCAAGACTTCAGCATGCAGTTCTTC. This sequence encodes CASSAQDFSMQFF.

This clone was seen once. The chain links TRBV6-6 to TRBJ2-2; 9 bases align to TRBD1. Germline values: CDR1 MNHNY, CDR2 SVGAGI (reference sequence). CDR3 size: 16 residues. The V segment lost 0 bases and the J segment 4 bases; nucleotides outside the gene matches: 3. The CDR3 spells CASSYSGQGFTGELFF. CDR3 sequence (DNA): TGTGCCAGCAGTTACTCGGGACAGGGTTTCACCGGGGAGCTGTTTTTT.

The rearrangement joins TRBV6-1 to TRBJ1-5; 10 nucleotides agree with TRBD1. Germline loops: CDR1 MNHNS, CDR2 SASEGT. The CDR3 is 15 amino acids. V gave up 11 bases and J gave up 4 bases; unmatched junction bases: 11. Written as DNA, the CDR3 is TGTGCCGGAGCCGGGACAGGGGCGTATAATCAGCCCCAGCATTTT. This gives the protein CAGAGTGAYNQPQHF.

The rearrangement uses TRBV6-1 and TRBJ1-2; tentative D call: TRBD1 (5 bases). Per germline, CDR1 MNHNS and CDR2 SASEGT. This CDR3 spans 13 amino acids. This CDR3 reads CGAFGRADYGYTF. DNA for the CDR3: TGTGGCGCTTTTGGCAGGGCGGACTATGGCTACACCTTC.